This T cell receptor (beta chain) derives from a study of blood T cell repertoires in COVID-19. Study overall: The cDNA or gDNA used as material had been derived from T cells, B-cell-depleted T cells, or PBMCs.

Profiling relied on immunoSEQ multiplex PCR, and the TCRdb table lists in-frame clones only, not all of them. This sample has about 270,000 clones, with approximately 90% found just once. This CDR3 is 12 amino acids long. Trimming cost V 5 bases and J 4 bases, with 7 bases left between them. Germline CDR1 is SEHNR and CDR2 is FQNEAQ (reference sequence). The source of this sequence is a woman in her twenties or thirties with acute COVID-19. This chain links TRBV7-9 with TRBJ2-3; D gene ambiguous. Sequencing was carried out using PBMCs or T cells enriched from blood (not recorded which). Written as DNA, the CDR3 is TGTGCCAGCAGCCCCTCAGCAGATACGCAGTATTTT. This sequence encodes CASSPSADTQYF. Full variable domain (rest looked up from reference TRBV7-9 and TRBJ2-3): DTGVSQNPRHKITKRGQNVTFRCDPISEHNRLYWYRQTLGQGPEFLTYFQNEAQLEKSRLLSDRFSAERPKGSFSTLEIQRTEQGDSAMYLCASSPSADTQYFGPGTRLTVL.